The subject of this entry is one T cell receptor (beta chain). Its recognized antigen is unknown. Qualities for individual bases were not recorded, and no much larger clone is one base off. The data are from a study of CD8 T cells in ankylosing spondylitis (dated by TCRdb to 2016 to 2017). As for the study more broadly: The study set out to find disease-linked TCR variants by profiling T cell receptor beta repertoires in ankylosing spondylitis patients and healthy donors. In total, the full study cohort was made up of nearly 110 healthy donors and more than 20 ankylosing spondylitis patients. Samples of peripheral blood were taken, and for ankylosing spondylitis patients, synovial fluid was collected as well.

The instrument given in TCRdb is Illumina HiSeq 2500. Quantitative 5'-RACE with molecular barcodes was the method used to prepare the TCR beta libraries. As for how the authors treated the data: A new computational method based on a probabilistic model of VDJ rearrangement was used to identify disease-linked TCR variants. The public reads were reanalyzed by TCRdb: fastp trimming at Q25, MiXCR alignment, in-frame beta chains only. CDR3 protein sequences are deduplicated, and each keeps its most common genes and DNA. TCRdb's processing, not the authors', yielded these V and J calls. This sample gives around 890,000 distinct CDR3 sequences in total; around 11% of them show up just once. Approximately 0.46% of the sample is in the top ten clones. CDR3 length: 14 amino acids, cysteine to phenylalanine. Left in the record is the CDR3 DNA by itself, 42 bases read in frame from the first base. From a lookup of the germline V gene, CDR1 and CDR2 are SGHDT and YYEEEE. At the junction V is shortened by 4 bases and J by 0 bases, with 7 bases in between.

Broad study findings and their caveats: Some motif variants were previously reported in synovial fluid and blood of reactive arthritis patients, suggesting common disease-initiation mechanisms. The disease-linked clones showed a CD8+ phenotype and occurred at relatively low frequencies in peripheral blood. A TCR beta motif made up of roughly eight highly homologous amino acid variants appeared to be characteristic of blood from ankylosing spondylitis patients. According to the report, matched synovial fluid samples from ankylosing spondylitis patients were significantly enriched for the disease-linked clones.

The chain employs TRBV5-6 and TRBJ1-4, with the D gene not clear enough to name. The sequenced sample consisted of blood, either unsorted or a sorted T cell fraction (not recorded which). This receptor was taken from a male donor with ankylosing spondylitis. The CDR3 region has the sequence CASSKIATNEKLFF. The nucleotides read TGTGCCAGCAGCAAGATTGCAACTAATGAAAAACTGTTTTTT.